This TCR beta chain was sequenced during a study of blood T cell repertoires in COVID-19. Study as a whole: Material from acute and convalescent COVID-19 was sourced from the United States, Italy and Spain.

Per the original data handling: Nucleated cell counts were estimated from reference gene primer amplification. The repertoire was sequenced with immunoSEQ multiplex PCR; TCRdb's copy has only in-frame clones and lacks some. V and J calls and clone size are given by that table; D and trimming were obtained from the DNA. This sample yields about 150,000 clones, of which less than 90% are seen a single time; more than 5% belongs to the top ten. V shed 5 bases and J 5 bases; nucleotides not matched to a gene: 5. Looked up from germline, CDR1 is MNHEY and CDR2 is SVGEGT. The CDR3 spans 14 residues. The chain couples TRBV6-2 or TRBV6-3 to TRBJ2-3; 9 nucleotides align to TRBD2. The source of this sequence is a woman aged 45-60 years who had been exposed to COVID-19. The sequencing input was PBMCs or T cells enriched from blood (not recorded which). The CDR3 loop is CASSPATSGDTQYF. DNA of the CDR3: TGTGCCAGCAGTCCGGCGACTAGCGGAGATACGCAGTATTTT.